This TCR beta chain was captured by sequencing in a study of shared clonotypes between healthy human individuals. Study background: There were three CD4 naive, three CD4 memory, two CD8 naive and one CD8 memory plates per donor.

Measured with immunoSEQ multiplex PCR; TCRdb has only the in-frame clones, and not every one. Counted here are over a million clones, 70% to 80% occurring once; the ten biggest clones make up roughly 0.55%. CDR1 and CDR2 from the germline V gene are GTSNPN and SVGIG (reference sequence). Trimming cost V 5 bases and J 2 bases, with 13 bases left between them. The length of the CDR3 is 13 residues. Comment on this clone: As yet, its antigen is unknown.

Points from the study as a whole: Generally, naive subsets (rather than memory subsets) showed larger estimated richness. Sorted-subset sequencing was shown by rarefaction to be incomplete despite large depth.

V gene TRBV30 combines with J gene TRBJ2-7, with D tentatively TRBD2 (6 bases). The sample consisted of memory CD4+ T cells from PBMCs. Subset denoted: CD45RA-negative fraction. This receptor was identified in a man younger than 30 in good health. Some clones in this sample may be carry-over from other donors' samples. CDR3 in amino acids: CAWRNGGAYEQYF. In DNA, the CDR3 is TGTGCCTGGCGCAACGGCGGGGCCTACGAGCAGTACTTC.